This T cell receptor beta chain was identified during a study of lymphopenia after photon versus proton radiotherapy. Method: immunoSEQ multiplex PCR; TCRdb's copy keeps in-frame clones and lacks some. The sample shows roughly 30,000 clones, around nine tenths of them seen only once. Overall study results and limits: Proton therapy kept repertoires fairly stable, unlike photons, which gained effector/memory cells. After the lymphocyte nadir, photon-treated repertoires showed oligoclonal expansion, especially of CD8+ Temra cells. Only patients who died were analyzed for survival; proton advantage is unproven.

As for this clone: What it binds is unknown.

CDR3 length: 14 amino acids. Trimming cost V 3 bases and J 1 base, with 6 bases left between them. Germline V gene data show CDR1 as KGHSH and CDR2 as LQKENI. The J gene is TRBJ1-4, the V gene TRBV18; D may be TRBD1 (5 bases). The starting material was peripheral blood, obtained from a patient treated with proton-based radiotherapy. This clonotype originated in a woman aged 55-75 years with cholangiocarcinoma. Some clones in this sample may be carry-over from other donors' samples. CDR3 coding DNA: TGTGCCAGCTCACCGGACATAACTAATGAAAAACTGTTTTTT. It specifies CASSPDITNEKLFF.